These 22 T cell receptor beta chains were all obtained from the same sample, sequenced in a study of radiation and T cells in renal cell carcinoma. TCRdb keeps only in-frame clones here, not all; method: immunoSEQ multiplex PCR. The top ten hold 10% to 12% of the sample, which has roughly 170,000 clones, about 87% seen once. Time point defined: blood 4 weeks post-SBRT, at nephrectomy. Treatment indicated: 15 Gy SBRT to primary tumor, nephrectomy 4 weeks later. This specimen consisted of blood, obtained from a patient whose treatment included radiotherapy and nephrectomy. The source of these receptors is a woman aged 45-65 years with renal cell carcinoma.

The chain has TRBV6-1 and TRBJ2-1; 11 bases agree with TRBD2. V shed 4 bases, J shed 9 bases, and the junction held 8 bases outside the gene matches. The germline V gene has CDR1 MNHNS and CDR2 SASEGT. The CDR3 is made up of 15 amino acids. The CDR3 region has the DNA TGTGCCAGCAGTGGCACTAGCGGGGGAATCGGTGAGCAGTTCTTC. Protein sequence: CASSGTSGGIGEQFF.

The rearrangement links TRBV30 to TRBJ1-2, with unresolved D. V was trimmed by 4 bases and J by 0 bases, leaving 6 bases between them. Germline CDR1 reads GTSNPN; CDR2 reads SVGIG (reference sequence). This CDR3 has 12 residues. CDR3 nucleotide sequence: TGTGCCTGGAAGGGTCCTAACTATGGCTACACCTTC. Protein product: CAWKGPNYGYTF.

The chain recombines TRBV2 with TRBJ1-1; 9 bases are shared with TRBD1. From germline, CDR1 is SNHLY and CDR2 FYNNEI. Trimming took 7 bases from V and 1 from J; bases not matched to a gene: 4. The CDR3 loop spans 14 amino acids. The DNA of the CDR3 is TGTGCCAGCACCAGGACAGGGGAGAACACTGAAGCTTTCTTT. Residues: CASTRTGENTEAFF.

The chain carries TRBV5-5 and TRBJ1-2; D possibly corresponds to TRBD1 (5 bases). The CDR3 is made up of 15 amino acids. CDR1 SGHKS and CDR2 YYEKEE come from the germline V gene (reference sequence). The V gene lost 4 bases and the J gene lost 9 bases, with 22 bases spanning the gap. The CDR3 here is CASSPVVLRGGSYTF. CDR3 coding DNA: TGTGCCAGCAGCCCCGTGGTCCTCCGGGGGGGGAGCTACACCTTC.

The chain links TRBV19 to TRBJ1-5; D gene ambiguous. Trimming shortened V by 6 bases and J by 3 bases, and 12 bases separated the two germline ends. There are 14 residues in the CDR3. Per the germline V gene, CDR1 is LNHDA and CDR2 is SQIVND (reference sequence). The CDR3 region has the DNA TGTGCCAGTAGGAAGTACGAGTTCAATCAGCCCCAGCATTTT. It yields the protein CASRKYEFNQPQHF.

The rearrangement joins TRBV10-3 to TRBJ1-2; 8 positions agree with TRBD1. CDR1 is ENHRY, CDR2 SYGVKD, per germline. CDR3 length: 15 residues. The ends lost 8 bases at V and 2 bases at J; junction bases unmatched: 10. In DNA form, the CDR3 reads TGTGCCATCGGGGGAAGATACAGGGGGAACTATGGCTACACCTTC. Protein product: CAIGGRYRGNYGYTF.

The chain carries TRBV4-1 and TRBJ1-4; D is ambiguous. Germline-derived CDR1 and CDR2 are MGHRA and YSYEKL. Trimming pared 0 bases from V and 13 bases from J, leaving 9 bases between. This CDR3 comprises 12 residues. This CDR3 is CASSQEESRLFF. The CDR3 DNA is TGCGCCAGCAGCCAAGAAGAATCACGACTGTTTTTT.

CDR3 sequence (DNA): TGTGCCAGCAGTCCACGACCCACGACAGGAAGCAATCAGCCCCAGCATTTT. As protein: CASSPRPTTGSNQPQHF. The chain joins TRBV5-5 to TRBJ1-5, with D possibly TRBD1 on 6 matching bases. The CDR3 covers 17 residues. Between the trimmed V and J ends, which lost 5 bases and 1 base, there was a span of 19 bases. The germline V gene encodes CDR1 SGHKS and CDR2 YYEKEE (reference sequence). Complete variable domain (other parts from reference TRBV5-5 and TRBJ1-5): DAGVTQSPTHLIKTRGQQVTLRCSPISGHKSVSWYQQVLGQGPQFIFQYYEKEERGRGNFPDRFSARQFPNYSSELNVNALLLGDSALYLCASSPRPTTGSNQPQHFGDGTRLSIL.

The chain joins TRBV5-6 to TRBJ2-1; D unclear. V shed 0 bases and J shed 9 bases, with 13 bases lying between them. CDR1 is SGHDT and CDR2 is YYEEEE in the germline V gene. This CDR3 contains 14 residues. CDR3 bases: TGTGCCAGCAGCTTGGACCAATATGAAAGTGAGCAGTTCTTC. Residues: CASSLDQYESEQFF.

The chain joins TRBV4-1 to TRBJ1-1; D unclear. Trimming took 0 bases from V and 11 from J, leaving 13 bases between them. The germline V gene has CDR1 MGHRA and CDR2 YSYEKL. The CDR3 totals 13 residues. CDR3 DNA: TGCGCCAGCAGCCAAGATCCTTCCCGGGTGGCTTTCTTT. Translation: CASSQDPSRVAFF.

This clone is medium-sized by share. The V call is TRBV6-4, the J call TRBJ1-5; no clear D gene. The CDR3 runs 13 residues. Germline V gene sequence: CDR1 MRHNA, CDR2 SNTAGT. Trimming removed 4 bases from V and 1 base from J, with 5 bases in between. The CDR3 here is CASSADSNQPQHF. CDR3 coding DNA: TGTGCCAGCAGTGCGGACAGCAATCAGCCCCAGCATTTT.

The chain uses TRBV19 and TRBJ2-7, with TRBD2 matching 10 bases. The CDR3 consists of 14 residues. CDR1 is LNHDA, CDR2 SQIVND, per germline (reference sequence). The V gene end was trimmed by 7 bases and the J gene end by 2 bases; junction bases not matched to a gene: 5. CDR3 sequence: CASTRTSGPYEQYF. The CDR3 nucleotides read TGTGCCAGTACCAGGACTAGCGGTCCCTACGAGCAGTACTTC.

This clone was picked up a small number of times. The chain is built from TRBV2 and TRBJ1-2; D not certain. The germline CDR1 and CDR2 sequences are SNHLY and FYNNEI. V was clipped by 5 bases and J by 5 bases, with 12 bases between them. This CDR3 has 13 amino acids. The CDR3 loop is CASSLSLTYGYTF. DNA for the CDR3: TGTGCCAGCAGTTTGTCATTAACTTATGGCTACACCTTC.

J is TRBJ2-7 and V is TRBV7-3; perhaps TRBD2 as D (6 bases). The V end was cut by 4 bases, the J end by 3 bases, with 10 bases between. The CDR3 has 13 residues. The germline gives CDR1 SGHTA, CDR2 FQGTGA. The CDR3 region is CASSSDGGYEQYF. CDR3 sequence (DNA): TGTGCCAGCAGCTCTGACGGGGGCTACGAGCAGTACTTC.

The gene calls are TRBV9 and TRBJ2-3, with 9 bases identical to TRBD2. The CDR3 consists of 14 residues. Germline V gene sequence: CDR1 SGDLS, CDR2 YYNGEE. With 2 bases clipped from V and 5 bases from J, the junction kept 3 bases outside the gene matches. CDR3 loop: CASSVSGGLDTQYF. CDR3 nucleotide sequence: TGTGCCAGCAGCGTTAGCGGGGGCTTAGATACGCAGTATTTT.

V is TRBV5-5 and J is TRBJ1-4; D is ambiguous. In germline, CDR1 is SGHKS, CDR2 YYEKEE (reference sequence). Trimming cost V 1 base and J 0 bases, with 13 bases left between them. The CDR3 spans 17 residues. The CDR3 spells CASSLSQAYTTNEKLFF. DNA for the CDR3: TGTGCCAGCAGCTTGAGCCAGGCCTACACAACTAATGAAAAACTGTTTTTT. Based on the CDR3 plus reference TRBV5-5 and TRBJ1-4, the full variable domain is DAGVTQSPTHLIKTRGQQVTLRCSPISGHKSVSWYQQVLGQGPQFIFQYYEKEERGRGNFPDRFSARQFPNYSSELNVNALLLGDSALYLCASSLSQAYTTNEKLFFGSGTQLSVL.

The chain carries TRBV5-6 and TRBJ2-7; D unresolved. This CDR3 contains 13 residues. V was trimmed by 2 bases and J by 7 bases, leaving 13 bases between them. Germline V gives CDR1 SGHDT, CDR2 YYEEEE. DNA for the CDR3: TGTGCCAGCAGCTTTCAGGCGATTTGGGAGCAGTACTTC. It codes for CASSFQAIWEQYF.

The chain uses TRBV5-6 and TRBJ2-1; D is ambiguous. CDR1 SGHDT and CDR2 YYEEEE come from the germline V gene. Trimming cost V 7 bases and J 3 bases, with 5 bases left between them. The CDR3 has 11 residues. For the CDR3, the DNA is TGTGCCAGCCGTAACTACAATGAGCAGTTCTTC. It translates to CASRNYNEQFF.

This chain connects TRBV19 to TRBJ2-6, with D unclear. Trimming stripped 5 bases from V and 0 bases from J, with 5 bases between. The CDR3 has 14 amino acids. Germline values: CDR1 LNHDA, CDR2 SQIVND (reference sequence). CDR3 DNA: TGTGCCAGTAGTGTGAACTCTGGGGCCAACGTCCTGACTTTC. Its protein product is CASSVNSGANVLTF.

The table lists this clone with a count of one. The V call is TRBV19, the J call TRBJ1-1, with D unresolved. Trimming took off 2 bases at V and 3 bases at J, with 13 bases between the two ends. Germline CDR1 is LNHDA and CDR2 is SQIVND (reference sequence). The CDR3 sequence is 15 residues long. The CDR3: CASSISKGTDTEAFF. DNA of the CDR3: TGTGCCAGTAGTATAAGTAAGGGAACGGACACTGAAGCTTTCTTT.

The chain combines TRBV18 with TRBJ2-5; TRBD1 might be the D (5 bases). The V gene's germline CDR1 is KGHSH and CDR2 LQKENI. The CDR3 is 14 amino acids. Trimming removed 2 bases from V and 1 base from J, with 8 bases in between. CDR3 sequence (DNA): TGTGCCAGCTCACCAACAGGTTTCCAAGAGACCCAGTACTTC. The encoded protein is CASSPTGFQETQYF.

This clone was recorded only once. Written as DNA, the CDR3 is TGTGCCAGCAGTTACACAACAGCTACCTATGGCTACACCTTC. The encoded protein is CASSYTTATYGYTF. The rearrangement uses TRBV6-6 and TRBJ1-2; D ambiguous. V lost 2 bases and J lost 4, with 11 bases in between. Germline V lookup: CDR1 MNHNY, CDR2 SVGAGI (reference sequence). The CDR3 is made up of 14 amino acids.